This is a list of T cell receptor beta chains from one sample in a study of graft-versus-host responses after intestinal transplantation. Sequenced by immunoSEQ multiplex PCR; TCRdb stores in-frame clones only, minus some. The repertoire holds tens of thousands of clones, with around 78% as singletons. The sample consisted of PBMCs, taken almost 29 days after intestinal transplant. The receptors shown here come from a human patient who received an intestinal transplant, so some T cells may come from the graft donor. The CDR3 runs from the conserved cysteine through the conserved F or W. The order of the fields is D gene, V gene, clone size, J gene, CDR3 DNA, CDR3 protein. D genes are given only for firm matches. The listing skips clone size in some rows; elsewhere it reads once, few, many or a size class.

d_gene: .; v_gene: TRBV11-2; abundance: .; j_gene: TRBJ2-7; CDR3nt: TGTGCCAGCAGCCCCGGACAGCGGAGCTCCTACGAGCAGTACTTC; CDR3aa: CASSPGQRSSYEQYF
d_gene: .; v_gene: TRBV5-6; abundance: .; j_gene: TRBJ1-3; CDR3nt: TGTGCCAGCAGCCCACAGGGTGATGCAAACACCATATATTTT; CDR3aa: CASSPQGDANTIYF
d_gene: TRBD1; v_gene: TRBV7-7; abundance: .; j_gene: TRBJ2-5; CDR3nt: TGTGCTAGCAGCTTAAATGTAGGGCCTCAGGGGGCCGCTTCGGAGACCCAGTACTTC; CDR3aa: CASSLNVGPQGAASETQYF
d_gene: .; v_gene: TRBV28; abundance: once; j_gene: TRBJ2-5; CDR3nt: TGTGCCAGCAGTTCCCGGGGCCCAGAGACCCAGTACTTC; CDR3aa: CASSSRGPETQYF
d_gene: TRBD1; v_gene: TRBV10-1; abundance: .; j_gene: TRBJ2-6; CDR3nt: TGCGCCAGCACCGGGTGGGACAGGGGGCTAGCTGGGGCCAACGTCCTGACTTTC; CDR3aa: CASTGWDRGLAGANVLTF
d_gene: TRBD1; v_gene: TRBV5-4; abundance: few; j_gene: TRBJ1-2; CDR3nt: TGTGCCAGCAGGCGGACAGGGGGCGCCGGCTACACCTTC; CDR3aa: CASRRTGGAGYTF
d_gene: .; v_gene: TRBV5-1; abundance: .; j_gene: TRBJ1-1; CDR3nt: TGCGCCAGCAGCCCGGAAGGGTATGAAGCTTTCTTT; CDR3aa: CASSPEGYEAFF
d_gene: .; v_gene: TRBV27; abundance: .; j_gene: TRBJ2-1; CDR3nt: TGTGCCAGCAGTTCCCGGCTATCAGGTGAGCAGTTCTTC; CDR3aa: CASSSRLSGEQFF
d_gene: TRBD1; v_gene: TRBV7-8; abundance: .; j_gene: TRBJ2-5; CDR3nt: TGTGCCAGCAGCTTAACCGGGGACAGCGTCTTTATTTTGTACCAAGAGACCCAGTACTTC; CDR3aa: CASSLTGDSVFILYQETQYF
d_gene: .; v_gene: TRBV28; abundance: .; j_gene: TRBJ1-1; CDR3nt: TGTGCCAGCAGTTTTGTTGAGAACACTGAAGCTTTCTTT; CDR3aa: CASSFVENTEAFF
d_gene: .; v_gene: TRBV19; abundance: few; j_gene: TRBJ1-6; CDR3nt: TGTGCCAGCCGGAGGAGACAAGTTTCACCCCTCCACTTT; CDR3aa: CASRRRQVSPLHF
d_gene: .; v_gene: TRBV4-2; abundance: .; j_gene: TRBJ1-4; CDR3nt: TGTGCCAGCAGCCAAGAGAGCGGGGGCGATGAAAAACTGTTTTTT; CDR3aa: CASSQESGGDEKLFF
d_gene: .; v_gene: TRBV7-9; abundance: .; j_gene: TRBJ2-6; CDR3nt: TGTGCCAGCAGCTCTTTTAATTGGGGGGCCAACGTCCTGACTTTC; CDR3aa: CASSSFNWGANVLTF
d_gene: .; v_gene: TRBV5-6; abundance: .; j_gene: TRBJ2-7; CDR3nt: TGTGCCAGCAGCTTGATTTCCGGGGGCAGGGAGCAGTACTTC; CDR3aa: CASSLISGGREQYF
d_gene: TRBD1; v_gene: TRBV6-5; abundance: .; j_gene: TRBJ1-2; CDR3nt: TGTGCCAGCAGTGCAGGGGGTGGCTACACCTTC; CDR3aa: CASSAGGGYTF
d_gene: .; v_gene: TRBV27; abundance: .; j_gene: TRBJ2-3; CDR3nt: TGTGCCAGCAGTTACGGAGGGTCAGATACGCAGTATTTT; CDR3aa: CASSYGGSDTQYF
d_gene: TRBD1; v_gene: TRBV2; abundance: .; j_gene: TRBJ2-7; CDR3nt: TGTGCCAGCAGTGAGAACCGACAGGGGGCTAACGAGCAGTACTTC; CDR3aa: CASSENRQGANEQYF
d_gene: .; v_gene: TRBV5-4; abundance: .; j_gene: TRBJ1-2; CDR3nt: TGTGCCAGCAACCCCGGGGGGGGCTATGGCTACACCTTC; CDR3aa: CASNPGGGYGYTF
d_gene: .; v_gene: TRBV19; abundance: .; j_gene: TRBJ1-1; CDR3nt: TGTGCCAGTAGTGAGGCGGGTGACACTGAAGCTTTCTTT; CDR3aa: CASSEAGDTEAFF
d_gene: .; v_gene: TRBV30; abundance: .; j_gene: TRBJ1-3; CDR3nt: TGTGCCTGGAGTGGGGGCTCTGGAAACACCATATATTTT; CDR3aa: CAWSGGSGNTIYF
d_gene: .; v_gene: TRBV2; abundance: .; j_gene: TRBJ2-5; CDR3nt: TGTGCCAGCCGCTTCTCGGGGGCTAGCGAGACCCAGTACTTC; CDR3aa: CASRFSGASETQYF
d_gene: .; v_gene: TRBV6-1; abundance: few; j_gene: TRBJ2-7; CDR3nt: TGTGCCAGCAGTGCTATAAGGGGGGACTACGAGCAGTACTTC; CDR3aa: CASSAIRGDYEQYF
d_gene: .; v_gene: TRBV12-5; abundance: few; j_gene: TRBJ2-1; CDR3nt: TGTGCTAGTGCCCAAAACACTTATTACAATGAGCAGTTCTTC; CDR3aa: CASAQNTYYNEQFF
d_gene: .; v_gene: TRBV14; abundance: few; j_gene: TRBJ1-2; CDR3nt: TGTGCCAGCAGCCCAGGGGACTATGGCTACACCTTC; CDR3aa: CASSPGDYGYTF
d_gene: .; v_gene: TRBV9; abundance: .; j_gene: TRBJ2-3; CDR3nt: TGTGCCAGCAGCGTAGTGGGAGATACGCAGTATTTT; CDR3aa: CASSVVGDTQYF
d_gene: .; v_gene: TRBV11-2; abundance: .; j_gene: TRBJ2-1; CDR3nt: TGTGCCAGCAGCTCGACCTACAATGAGCAGTTCTTC; CDR3aa: CASSSTYNEQFF
d_gene: .; v_gene: TRBV6-6; abundance: .; j_gene: TRBJ1-3; CDR3nt: TGTGCCAGCAGTTATGGGGGGAGCTCTGGAAACACCATATATTTT; CDR3aa: CASSYGGSSGNTIYF
d_gene: .; v_gene: TRBV7-8; abundance: .; j_gene: TRBJ2-7; CDR3nt: TGTGCCAGCAGCTTAGGGGGGGACGAGCAGTACTTC; CDR3aa: CASSLGGDEQYF
d_gene: .; v_gene: TRBV19; abundance: .; j_gene: TRBJ1-1; CDR3nt: TGTGCCAGTAGTATAGGACGTCTAGAAGCTTTCTTT; CDR3aa: CASSIGRLEAFF
d_gene: .; v_gene: TRBV19; abundance: .; j_gene: TRBJ2-1; CDR3nt: TGTGCCAGTAAGACGGACACCTACAATGAGCAGTTCTTC; CDR3aa: CASKTDTYNEQFF
d_gene: .; v_gene: TRBV5-1; abundance: .; j_gene: TRBJ2-7; CDR3nt: TGCGCCAGCAGCTTGAGCCTCCTTACAGCTTACGAGCAGTACTTC; CDR3aa: CASSLSLLTAYEQYF
d_gene: .; v_gene: TRBV4-1; abundance: .; j_gene: TRBJ2-1; CDR3nt: TGCGCCAGCAGCCTATCGGACACCTACAATGAGCAGTTCTTC; CDR3aa: CASSLSDTYNEQFF
d_gene: .; v_gene: TRBV28; abundance: .; j_gene: TRBJ2-1; CDR3nt: TGTGCCAGCAATCTAGGGAGCGATGACAGCTCCTACAATGAGCAGTTCTTC; CDR3aa: CASNLGSDDSSYNEQFF
d_gene: .; v_gene: TRBV7-2; abundance: .; j_gene: TRBJ2-3; CDR3nt: TGTGCCAGCAGCTTCGAACCGACCACAGATACGCAGTATTTT; CDR3aa: CASSFEPTTDTQYF
d_gene: TRBD1; v_gene: TRBV11-1; abundance: .; j_gene: TRBJ2-3; CDR3nt: TGTGCCAGCAGCCCCCGGACAGGGGGCGGGGGAGATACGCAGTATTTT; CDR3aa: CASSPRTGGGGDTQYF
d_gene: .; v_gene: TRBV4-2; abundance: .; j_gene: TRBJ2-3; CDR3nt: TGTGCCAGCAGCCAAGAGGGACTAGATACGCAGTATTTT; CDR3aa: CASSQEGLDTQYF
d_gene: .; v_gene: TRBV29-1; abundance: once; j_gene: TRBJ2-7; CDR3nt: TGCAGCGTGGCCGGGACTGGAAGTGTCCACGAGCAGTACTTC; CDR3aa: CSVAGTGSVHEQYF
d_gene: .; v_gene: TRBV7-2; abundance: .; j_gene: TRBJ1-3; CDR3nt: TGTGCCAGCAGCTTAGTGGGTACAGCTGGAAACACCATATATTTT; CDR3aa: CASSLVGTAGNTIYF
d_gene: TRBD2; v_gene: TRBV10-3; abundance: .; j_gene: TRBJ2-3; CDR3nt: TGTGCCATCAGCTTAAGCGGGGCGGGTCCCCATACGCAGTATTTT; CDR3aa: CAISLSGAGPHTQYF
d_gene: .; v_gene: TRBV11-3; abundance: .; j_gene: TRBJ2-3; CDR3nt: TGTGCCAGCAGCCTGACTAGCACAGATACGCAGTATTTT; CDR3aa: CASSLTSTDTQYF
d_gene: .; v_gene: TRBV15; abundance: .; j_gene: TRBJ2-7; CDR3nt: TGTGCCACCAGCCCCGGGAGCTACGAGCAGTACTTC; CDR3aa: CATSPGSYEQYF
d_gene: .; v_gene: TRBV10-2; abundance: few; j_gene: TRBJ2-1; CDR3nt: TGCGCCAGCCGCCCACCGACTCTACCCTACAATGAGCAGTTCTTC; CDR3aa: CASRPPTLPYNEQFF
d_gene: TRBD2; v_gene: TRBV19; abundance: .; j_gene: TRBJ2-1; CDR3nt: TGTGCCAGTAGTATTCTAGCGGGGAAGGAGGGTGAGCAGTTCTTC; CDR3aa: CASSILAGKEGEQFF
d_gene: .; v_gene: TRBV19; abundance: .; j_gene: TRBJ1-5; CDR3nt: TGTGCCAGTCCCGCCCGCCGGGACCATAATCAGCCCCAGCATTTT; CDR3aa: CASPARRDHNQPQHF
d_gene: TRBD1; v_gene: TRBV4-2; abundance: .; j_gene: TRBJ1-2; CDR3nt: TGTGCCAGCAGCCAAACGACAGGGGGGAACTATGGCTACACCTTC; CDR3aa: CASSQTTGGNYGYTF
d_gene: TRBD1; v_gene: TRBV7-3; abundance: .; j_gene: TRBJ1-1; CDR3nt: TGTGCCAGCAGCTTATGGCACAGGGGTAACACTGAAGCTTTCTTT; CDR3aa: CASSLWHRGNTEAFF
d_gene: .; v_gene: TRBV4-1; abundance: .; j_gene: TRBJ1-1; CDR3nt: TGCGCCAGCAGCCCCGAGAACACTGAAGCTTTCTTT; CDR3aa: CASSPENTEAFF
d_gene: TRBD1; v_gene: TRBV9; abundance: .; j_gene: TRBJ1-4; CDR3nt: TGTGCCAGCAACAGGGGGGAAGAAAAACTGTTTTTT; CDR3aa: CASNRGEEKLFF
d_gene: .; v_gene: TRBV19; abundance: .; j_gene: TRBJ1-2; CDR3nt: TGTGCCAGTAGCCCCGGGCTCCCAAATGGCTACACCTTC; CDR3aa: CASSPGLPNGYTF
d_gene: .; v_gene: TRBV29-1; abundance: .; j_gene: TRBJ2-1; CDR3nt: TGCAGCGTTGTAGTCCGAGACCAGGCCTACAATGAGCAGTTCTTC; CDR3aa: CSVVVRDQAYNEQFF
d_gene: .; v_gene: TRBV6-5; abundance: .; j_gene: TRBJ1-4; CDR3nt: TGTGCCAGCAGTTACTTCCCAGCGGCCACTAATGAAAAACTGTTTTTT; CDR3aa: CASSYFPAATNEKLFF
d_gene: .; v_gene: TRBV5-4; abundance: .; j_gene: TRBJ2-3; CDR3nt: TGTGCCAGCAGCTTGGACGGGGCCGCCTTTTATACGCAGTATTTT; CDR3aa: CASSLDGAAFYTQYF
d_gene: .; v_gene: TRBV7-3; abundance: .; j_gene: TRBJ2-7; CDR3nt: TGTGCCAGCAGCTTACCACCTCGGGGGTACGAGCAGTACTTC; CDR3aa: CASSLPPRGYEQYF